In its sample, the clone carrying this T cell receptor (beta chain) was seen a few times. The antigen remains undetermined. The data derive from a study of CD8 T cells in Susac syndrome. Whole-study findings and limits: The study conceded that relatively few individuals underwent its TCR sequencing and HLA analysis.

Random hexamers were used to reverse transcribe the RNA input (about 0.5 to 1 ug). Using its own MiXCR run on the immunoSEQ multiplex PCR reads, TCRdb lists one record per CDR3 protein. The repertoire includes about 280,000 distinct CDR3 sequences, approximately 85% of them detected once, and about 0.11% sits in the top ten. The sequenced target, TCR beta, came from blood CD8+ and CD4+ T cells. Trimming took 8 bases from V and 6 from J, leaving 4 bases between them. Germline V lookup: CDR1 SGHVS, CDR2 FQNEAQ. There are 10 residues in the CDR3. The sample was CD8+ T cells from PBMCs. The clonotype originates from a human donor with multiple sclerosis. The chain employs TRBV7-8 and TRBJ2-2; D not resolved. The CDR3 protein is CASGSGELFF. The CDR3 DNA follows: TGTGCCAGCGGTTCCGGGGAGCTGTTTTTT.